Following are 4 T cell receptor beta chains from one sample sequenced in a study of T cells after yellow fever vaccination (dated 2019 in TCRdb). Taken with the paper, the label for treatment or condition translates to: live attenuated yellow fever vaccine strain. To prepare the library, 5' RACE was applied. The listed sequencing device is Illumina HiSeq 2500. TCRdb trimmed public reads at Q25 via fastp, called clones via MiXCR and kept in-frame beta chains. Identical CDR3 proteins give one entry, which carries the most common genes and DNA. The sample contains hundreds of thousands of distinct CDR3 sequences, about 12% of them found a single time. The ten largest make up more than 12% of the sample. The source was PBMCs, collected on the day of the yellow fever booster vaccination. The receptors shown here come from a young man who received the YFV17D yellow fever vaccine.

V and J are TRBV3-1 and TRBJ2-3; D remains unclear. Germline V gene lookup returns CDR1 LGHDT and CDR2 YNNKEL (reference sequence). This CDR3 contains 17 residues. Trimming shortened V by 0 bases and J by 0 bases, and 13 bases separated the two germline ends. The CDR3 DNA reads TGTGCCAGCAGCCAAGATCTGAGCGCCCCGAGCACAGATACGCAGTATTTT. This sequence encodes CASSQDLSAPSTDTQYF.

CDR3 nucleotide sequence: TGCAGTGCCGCTGATCTAGCGAAAGGCGAGACCCAGTACTTC. Translated: CSAADLAKGETQYF. The rearrangement uses TRBV20-1 and TRBJ2-5, with D possibly matching TRBD2 (6 bases). V lost 6 bases, J lost 5 bases, and 19 bases lay in between. This CDR3 comprises 14 residues. Germline lookup yields CDR1 DFQATT and CDR2 SNEGSKA (reference sequence).

In its sample, this clonotype was seen many times. This chain joins TRBV5-6 and TRBJ2-3; D not resolved. Trimming shortened V by 1 base and J by 3 bases, and 12 bases separated the two germline ends. CDR1 is SGHDT and CDR2 is YYEEEE in the germline V gene. This CDR3 comprises 15 residues. The CDR3 sequence is CASSLPSLGTDTQYF. The CDR3 DNA follows: TGTGCCAGCAGCTTGCCCTCTCTAGGGACAGATACGCAGTATTTT. The full variable domain, in which reference TRBV5-6 and TRBJ2-3 provide the parts outside the CDR3, is DAGVTQSPTHLIKTRGQQVTLRCSPKSGHDTVSWYQQALGQGPQFIFQYYEEEERQRGNFPDRFSGHQFPNYSSELNVNALLLGDSALYLCASSLPSLGTDTQYFGPGTRLTVL.

The chain joins TRBV19 to TRBJ2-3; the D gene is possibly TRBD2 (6 bases). CDR3 size: 14 residues. V lost 11 bases, J lost 5 bases, and 20 bases lay in between. Germline CDR1 reads LNHDA; CDR2 reads SQIVND (reference sequence). The CDR3 DNA reads TGTGCCTCTTCTAATGGAGGGAGTGGAGATACGCAGTATTTT. This sequence encodes CASSNGGSGDTQYF.